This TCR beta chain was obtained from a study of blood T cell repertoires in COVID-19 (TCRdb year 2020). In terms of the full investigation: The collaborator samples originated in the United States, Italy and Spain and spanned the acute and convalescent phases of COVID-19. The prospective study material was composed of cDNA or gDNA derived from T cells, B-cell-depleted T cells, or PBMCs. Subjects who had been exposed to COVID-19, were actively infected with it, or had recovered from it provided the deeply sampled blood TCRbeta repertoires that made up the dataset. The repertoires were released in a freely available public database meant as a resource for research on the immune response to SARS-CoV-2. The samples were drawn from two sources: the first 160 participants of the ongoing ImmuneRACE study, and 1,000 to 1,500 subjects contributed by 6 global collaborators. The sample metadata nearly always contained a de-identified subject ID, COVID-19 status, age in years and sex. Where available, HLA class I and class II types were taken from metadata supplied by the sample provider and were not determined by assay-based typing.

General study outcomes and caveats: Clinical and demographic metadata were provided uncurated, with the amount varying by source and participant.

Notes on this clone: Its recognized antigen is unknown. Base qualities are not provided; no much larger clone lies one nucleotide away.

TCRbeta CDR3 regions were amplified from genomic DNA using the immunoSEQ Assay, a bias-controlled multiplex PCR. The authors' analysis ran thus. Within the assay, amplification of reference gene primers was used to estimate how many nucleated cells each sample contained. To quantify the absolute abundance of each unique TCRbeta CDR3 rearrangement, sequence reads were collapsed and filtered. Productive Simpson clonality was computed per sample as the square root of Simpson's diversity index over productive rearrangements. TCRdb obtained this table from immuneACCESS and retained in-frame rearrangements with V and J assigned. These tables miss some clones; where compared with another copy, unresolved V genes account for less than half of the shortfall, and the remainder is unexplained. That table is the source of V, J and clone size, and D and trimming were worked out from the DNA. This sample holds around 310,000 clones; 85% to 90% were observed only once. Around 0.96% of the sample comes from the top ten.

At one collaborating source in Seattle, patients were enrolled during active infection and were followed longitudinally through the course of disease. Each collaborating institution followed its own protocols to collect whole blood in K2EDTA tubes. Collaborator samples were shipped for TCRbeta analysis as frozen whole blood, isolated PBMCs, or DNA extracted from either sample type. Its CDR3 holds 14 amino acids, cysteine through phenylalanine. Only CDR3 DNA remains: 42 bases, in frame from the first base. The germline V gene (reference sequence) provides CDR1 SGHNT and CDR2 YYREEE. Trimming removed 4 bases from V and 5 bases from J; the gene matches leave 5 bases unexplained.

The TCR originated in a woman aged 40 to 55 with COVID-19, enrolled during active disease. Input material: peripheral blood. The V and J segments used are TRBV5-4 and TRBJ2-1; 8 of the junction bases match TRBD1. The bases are TGTGCCAGCAGCACCGAGACAGGGGACAATGAGCAGTTCTTC. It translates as CASSTETGDNEQFF.